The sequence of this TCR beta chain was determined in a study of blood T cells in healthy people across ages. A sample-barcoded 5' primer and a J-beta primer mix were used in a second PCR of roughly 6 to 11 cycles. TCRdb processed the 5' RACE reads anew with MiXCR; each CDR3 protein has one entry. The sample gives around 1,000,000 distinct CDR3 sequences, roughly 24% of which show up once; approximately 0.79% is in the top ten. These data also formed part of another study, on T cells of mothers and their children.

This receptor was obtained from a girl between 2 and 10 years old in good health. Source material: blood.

This CDR3 is CASSVAGFNYGYTF. CDR3 DNA sequence: TGTGCCAGCAGCGTGGCAGGGTTTAACTATGGCTACACCTTC. This rearrangement joins TRBV9 to TRBJ1-2; a weak D match, TRBD1 (5 bases). CDR1 is SGDLS and CDR2 is YYNGEE in the germline V gene. The V gene lost 2 bases and the J gene lost 1 base, with 9 bases spanning the gap. This CDR3 has 14 amino acids.